One T cell receptor beta chain is described in this entry. The data were obtained in a study of Graves' ophthalmopathy and Graves' hyperthyroidism. RNA transcripts provided the template for amplifying TCR beta CDR3 regions. The first-round RT-PCR employed HTBI primers together with the Qiagen OneStep RT-PCR kit. A multiplex PCR was then performed as the second round. TCRdb fed the multiplex PCR reads into MiXCR, producing one record per CDR3 protein. The repertoire holds about 660,000 distinct CDR3 sequences, with just over 40% as singletons. V shed 6 bases and J shed 4 bases, with 13 bases lying between them. Per the germline V gene, CDR1 is SQVTM and CDR2 is ANQGSEA. The CDR3 is made up of 14 amino acids.

J is TRBJ2-6 and V is TRBV29-1, with D possibly being TRBD2 (6 bases). This clonotype was sampled from an adult man with Graves' ophthalmopathy. Sequenced material: peripheral blood. CDR3 in DNA: TGCAGCGTCGTAGCTGGAGGGGGGGCCAACGTCCTGACTTTC. Its protein is CSVVAGGGANVLTF.